Shown below are 2 T cell receptor beta chains from a single sample sequenced in a study of response to subunit inactivated influenza vaccine. TCRdb re-analysed the RT-PCR reads in MiXCR, keeping a single row per CDR3 protein. Of 150,000 to 200,000 distinct CDR3 sequences in the sample, 9.5% to 15% were seen once. These data were also reused for a study on T cells expressing NK-cell markers. This second study says: In generating TCR beta cDNA, 5'RACE template switching with UMIs was used.

The material was CD8+ T cells sorted from PBMCs, obtained roughly 13 days after vaccination. These receptors were collected from a man over 45 who received an inactivated influenza vaccine.

This clonotype has just a few counts. This rearrangement joins TRBV20-1 to TRBJ2-1; TRBD1 matches 7 bases. V trimming: 4 bases; J trimming: 1 base; junction bases outside the gene matches: 7. CDR1 DFQATT and CDR2 SNEGSKA come from the germline V gene (reference sequence). The length of the CDR3 is 15 residues. In DNA, the CDR3 is TGCAGTGCTATAAAGTACAGGGGTTCCTACAATGAGCAGTTCTTC. It encodes CSAIKYRGSYNEQFF.

This clonotype turned up a few times. The chain links TRBV28 to TRBJ2-3, with 8 bases identical to TRBD1. V gave up 4 bases and J gave up 4 bases; unmatched junction bases: 4. There are 14 residues in the CDR3. Germline lookup yields CDR1 MDHEN and CDR2 SYDVKM. CDR3 sequence reads: CASSSGGPADTQYF. CDR3 bases: TGTGCCAGCAGTTCAGGGGGCCCCGCAGATACGCAGTATTTT.